Shown below are 7 T cell receptor beta chains from a single sample sequenced in a study of control samples from healthy donors and cancer patients. Repertoires were generated with immunoSEQ multiplex PCR, while TCRdb's copy carries only in-frame clones and drops some. This sample yields roughly 400,000 clones, of which 80% to 95% are seen a single time; around 6.4% belongs to the top ten. Sequences were obtained from PBMCs. These receptors all come from a man aged 40-49 years with head and neck cancer.

This chain connects TRBV6-1 to TRBJ2-3, with 8 bases lining up with TRBD1. The germline V gene has CDR1 MNHNS and CDR2 SASEGT. This CDR3 region has 14 residues. J gave up 1 base and V 3 bases, and 0 bases lay outside the gene matches. Here the CDR3 DNA reads TGTGCCAGCAGTGAGGACAGGGGCACAGATACGCAGTATTTT. Translated: CASSEDRGTDTQYF.

The chain recombines TRBV11-3 with TRBJ2-1, with D unclear. Germline V gene lookup returns CDR1 SGHNT and CDR2 YENEEA. The CDR3 contains 12 residues. V lost 5 bases and J 5 bases, leaving 7 bases between the germline ends. This chain's CDR3 is CASSLLNNEQFF. The CDR3 DNA reads as TGTGCCAGCAGCCTACTGAACAATGAGCAGTTCTTC.

The rearrangement joins TRBV3-1 (or the pseudogene TRBV3-2) to TRBJ2-7; 10 bases line up with TRBD2. Germline CDR1 LGHDT, CDR2 YNNKEL (reference sequence). The junction had 2 bases not matched to a gene; V was cut back by 0 bases and J by 3 bases. The CDR3 has 15 residues. CDR3 protein: CASSQEPSGGYEQYF. The CDR3 DNA sequence: TGTGCCAGCAGCCAAGAGCCTAGCGGGGGCTACGAGCAGTACTTC.

The V and J genes are TRBV13 and TRBJ1-2; 8 nucleotides match TRBD1. This CDR3 spans 14 amino acids. The V segment lost 3 bases and the J segment 3 bases; nucleotides outside the gene matches: 3. CDR1 is PRHDT, CDR2 FYEKMQ, per germline (reference sequence). The CDR3: CASSLGTGDYGYTF. CDR3 nucleotides: TGTGCCAGCAGCTTGGGGACAGGCGACTATGGCTACACCTTC.

The rearrangement joins TRBV11-2 to TRBJ2-3; 7 nucleotides line up with TRBD1. CDR1 and CDR2 (germline): SGHAT, FQNNGV. V lost 5 bases to trimming and J lost 6 bases; unmatched junction nucleotides: 11. The CDR3 is 15 residues long. In nucleotides, the CDR3 is TGTGCCAGCAGCCTACAGGACAGGTGGGAGGATACGCAGTATTTT. Protein product: CASSLQDRWEDTQYF.

As regards this clone: One end of the junction varies from germline; a read error may be responsible. V gene TRBV7-7 combines with J gene TRBJ2-1; D call uncertain. The germline V gene encodes CDR1 SSHAT and CDR2 FNYEAQ (reference sequence). The CDR3 is 13 amino acids. The CDR3 here is CASSSIPSSEQFF. CDR3 DNA: TGTGCTAGCAGCTCCATTCCATCTAGTGAGCAGTTCTTC.

The J gene is TRBJ1-5, the V gene TRBV19, with no clear D. The CDR3 runs to 14 residues. CDR1 LNHDA and CDR2 SQIVND come from the germline V gene (reference sequence). Trimming removed 5 bases at V and 6 bases at J, with 14 bases between. As DNA, the CDR3 is TGTGCCAGTAGTGGCGGGGAATCGTTTCAGCCCCAGCATTTT. Translated: CASSGGESFQPQHF.